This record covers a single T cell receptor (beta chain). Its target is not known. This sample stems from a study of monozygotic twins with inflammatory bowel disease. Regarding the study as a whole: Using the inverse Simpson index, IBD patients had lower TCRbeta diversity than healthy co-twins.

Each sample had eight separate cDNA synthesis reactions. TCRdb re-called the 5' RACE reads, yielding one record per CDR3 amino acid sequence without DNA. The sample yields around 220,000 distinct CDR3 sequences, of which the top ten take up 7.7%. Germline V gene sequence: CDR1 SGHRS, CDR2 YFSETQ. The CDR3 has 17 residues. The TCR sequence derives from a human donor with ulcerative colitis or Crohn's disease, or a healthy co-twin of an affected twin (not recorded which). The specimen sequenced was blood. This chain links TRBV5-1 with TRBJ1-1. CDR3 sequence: CASSPVVASDQRTEAFF.